This T cell receptor beta chain was sequenced for a study of blood T cell repertoires in COVID-19. Looking at the study overall: Sites in the United States, Italy and Spain provided acute and convalescent COVID-19 samples. In each case, the material was cDNA or gDNA derived from T cells, B-cell-depleted T cells, or PBMCs.

The CDR3 consists of 13 residues. Trimming cost V 5 bases and J 8 bases; bases outside gene matches: 8. CDR1 SGHTA and CDR2 FQGNSA come from the germline V gene. In the authors' workflow: How many nucleated cells were present was estimated from reference gene primer amplification. The data were produced by immunoSEQ multiplex PCR, yet TCRdb's version contains in-frame clones alone and is incomplete. V and J calls and clone size are those listed in that table; D and trimming were worked out from the DNA. The sample lists about 200,000 clones, 65% to 80% occurring once. The chain has TRBV7-2 and TRBJ1-2; TRBD1 agrees at 7 bases. The specimen was peripheral blood. The TCR was taken from a man in his fifties who had recovered from COVID-19. This CDR3 reads CASSQGQLWGYTF. The DNA of the CDR3 is TGTGCCAGCAGCCAGGGACAGCTCTGGGGCTACACCTTC.